A selection of T cell receptor beta chains follows, all from one sample in a study of T cell repertoires in cytomegalovirus infection. TCRdb reanalysed the reads using MiXCR and keeps one entry per CDR3 protein. The sample lists 350,000 to 550,000 distinct CDR3 sequences; about 33% were seen once. Sequencing was done on a sample of PBMCs. The receptors originated from a human donor in good health (CMV status not recorded). Some clones in this sample may be carry-over from other donors' samples. The CDR3 runs from the conserved cysteine through the conserved F or W. A D gene is named only where the DNA matches it firmly. Some rows have no size entry. The others give once, few or many, or a class for an expanded clone.

D: TRBD1; V: TRBV27; size: NA; J: TRBJ2-7; DNA: TGTGCCAGCAGTTCCTACACAGGGGTTGAGGAGCAGTACTTC; CDR3: CASSSYTGVEEQYF
D: NA; V: TRBV7-2; size: NA; J: TRBJ2-5; DNA: TGTGCCAGCGCCGAAGAGACCCAGTACTTC; CDR3: CASAEETQYF
D: NA; V: TRBV12-3/TRBV12-4; size: NA; J: TRBJ2-5; DNA: TGTGCCAGCGAGCGTAGGGGACAAGGCCAGGAGACCCAGTACTTC; CDR3: CASERRGQGQETQYF
D: NA; V: TRBV7-2; size: many; J: TRBJ1-6; DNA: TGTGCCAGCAGCTTAGGTTCACCCCTCCACTTT; CDR3: CASSLGSPLHF
D: NA; V: TRBV7-3; size: many; J: TRBJ1-1; DNA: TGTGCCAGCAGCTTAGGGGTCCGGGCCACTGAAGCTTTCTTT; CDR3: CASSLGVRATEAFF
D: NA; V: TRBV6-5; size: NA; J: TRBJ1-1; DNA: TGTGCCAGCGTGGGACAGAACACTGAAGCTTTCTTT; CDR3: CASVGQNTEAFF
D: TRBD1; V: TRBV6-1; size: many; J: TRBJ1-1; DNA: TGTGCCAGCATACCGGGACAGGGTACGAACACTGAAGCTTTCTTT; CDR3: CASIPGQGTNTEAFF
D: NA; V: TRBV7-9; size: NA; J: TRBJ1-1; DNA: TGTGCCAGCAGCTTGGGGGACGCTGAAGCTTTCTTT; CDR3: CASSLGDAEAFF
D: TRBD2; V: TRBV7-8; size: NA; J: TRBJ2-1; DNA: TGTGCCAGTCGCCGGGGGGATGAGCAGTTCTTC; CDR3: CASRRGDEQFF
D: NA; V: TRBV7-2; size: NA; J: TRBJ2-4; DNA: TGTGCCAGCAGCGCTCTGGCAGCGGGTGACATTCAGTACTTC; CDR3: CASSALAAGDIQYF
D: TRBD1; V: TRBV7-2; size: once; J: TRBJ2-5; DNA: TGTGCCAGCAGCTTAACAGGGGGCGCATCAGAGACCCAGTTGTTC; CDR3: CASSLTGGASETQLF
D: TRBD1; V: TRBV20-1; size: NA; J: TRBJ1-5; DNA: TGCAGTGCTAGAGCCCGGACAGGGGTGGGGAACAATCAGCCCCAGCATTTT; CDR3: CSARARTGVGNNQPQHF
D: TRBD2; V: TRBV6-2/TRBV6-3; size: once; J: TRBJ2-1; DNA: TGTGCCAGCGGATTAGCGGGCCTTGCCTACAATGAGCAGTTCTTC; CDR3: CASGLAGLAYNEQFF
D: NA; V: TRBV11-2; size: NA; J: TRBJ1-3; DNA: TGTGCCAGCAGCCACGGCCCCGCCACTGGAAACACCATATATTTT; CDR3: CASSHGPATGNTIYF
D: NA; V: TRBV14; size: NA; J: TRBJ2-7; DNA: TGTGCCAGCCGCCAAGGAACAGGGTCGTACGAGCAGTACTTC; CDR3: CASRQGTGSYEQYF
D: NA; V: TRBV29-1; size: NA; J: TRBJ2-7; DNA: TGCAGCGCTGAACGCGGGTTCGGCTACGAGCAGTACTTC; CDR3: CSAERGFGYEQYF
D: TRBD2; V: TRBV2; size: NA; J: TRBJ2-5; DNA: TGTGCCAGCCGACTAGCGGGGAGCCAAGAGACCCAGTACTTC; CDR3: CASRLAGSQETQYF